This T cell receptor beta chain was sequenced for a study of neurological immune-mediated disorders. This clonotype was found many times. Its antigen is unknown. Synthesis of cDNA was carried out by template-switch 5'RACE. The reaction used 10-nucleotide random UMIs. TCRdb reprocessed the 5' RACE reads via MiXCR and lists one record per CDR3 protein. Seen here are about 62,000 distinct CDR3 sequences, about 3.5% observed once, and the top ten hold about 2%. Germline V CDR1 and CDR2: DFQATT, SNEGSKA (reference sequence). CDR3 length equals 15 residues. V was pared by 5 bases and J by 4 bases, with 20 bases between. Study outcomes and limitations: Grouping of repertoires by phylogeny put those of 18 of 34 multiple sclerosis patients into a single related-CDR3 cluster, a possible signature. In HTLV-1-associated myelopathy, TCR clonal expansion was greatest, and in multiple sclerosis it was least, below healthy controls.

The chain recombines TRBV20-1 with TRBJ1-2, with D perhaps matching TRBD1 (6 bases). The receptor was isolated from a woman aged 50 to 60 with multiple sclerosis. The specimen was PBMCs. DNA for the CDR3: TGCAGTGCTTCCCTGGGCGCAGGGGTCGCCTATGGCTACACCTTC. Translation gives CSASLGAGVAYGYTF.